What follows are 7 T cell receptor beta chains derived from one specimen sequenced in a study of shared clonotypes between healthy human individuals. Using immunoSEQ multiplex PCR, the repertoire was profiled, and TCRdb retains in-frame clones only, with some absent. The table lists about 110,000 clones, under 70% of them singletons. Material for sequencing was memory CD8+ T cells sorted from blood. Subset of the sample: CD45RO+ cells pooled with CCR7-negative TemRA cells. All receptors come from a woman aged 25 to 39 in good health.

The chain links TRBV5-5 to TRBJ2-7; D gene uncertain. Germline lookup yields CDR1 SGHKS and CDR2 YYEKEE (reference sequence). Trimming cost V 0 bases and J 3 bases, with 4 bases left between them. The CDR3 runs 12 residues. DNA for the CDR3: TGTGCCAGCAGCTTGGATCACTACGAGCAGTACTTC. Translating gives CASSLDHYEQYF.

The chain employs TRBV7-9 and TRBJ2-5; 12 bases are shared with TRBD1. Germline CDR1 is SEHNR and CDR2 is FQNEAQ (reference sequence). CDR3 length equals 17 residues. Germline trimming cut 5 bases from V and 7 bases from J; bases unmatched to any gene: 14. CDR3 in DNA: TGTGCCAGCAGCCCCGGTGGGCTGGGACAGGGGGCGCGGACCCAGTACTTC. Translation gives CASSPGGLGQGARTQYF. The full variable domain, completed using reference TRBV7-9 and TRBJ2-5, is DTGVSQNPRHKITKRGQNVTFRCDPISEHNRLYWYRQTLGQGPEFLTYFQNEAQLEKSRLLSDRFSAERPKGSFSTLEIQRTEQGDSAMYLCASSPGGLGQGARTQYFGPGTRLLVL.

The chain combines TRBV21-1 with TRBJ2-7. TRBV21-1 is tagged as a pseudogene. This CDR3 spans 15 amino acids. The CDR3 DNA is TGTGCCAGCAGCAATCGAGAGACGATTGCCTACGAGCAGTACTTC. It codes for CASSNRETIAYEQYF.

This clone was picked up many times. For the CDR3, the DNA is TGCGCCAGCAGCCCCGGACGGGAGCAGTACTTC. It translates to CASSPGREQYF. The gene calls are TRBV5-1 and TRBJ2-7; D is ambiguous. Germline assignment: CDR1 SGHRS and CDR2 YFSETQ. Trimming took off 4 bases at V and 7 bases at J, with 9 bases between the two ends. The CDR3 runs 11 residues.

J is TRBJ2-7 and V is TRBV7-9, with 7 bases lining up with TRBD1. CDR1 is SEHNR and CDR2 is FQNEAQ in the germline V gene (reference sequence). V shed 5 bases and J 3 bases; nucleotides not matched to a gene: 10. The CDR3 is 15 amino acids. CDR3 DNA: TGTGCCAGCAGCCTTGGGGCACAGGGGAACTACGAGCAGTACTTC. This encodes CASSLGAQGNYEQYF.

This clone was seen a single time. One end of the junction does not line up with germline, which may come from a read error. This chain connects TRBV20-1 to TRBJ2-7; a possible D gene is TRBD2 (5 bases). From germline, CDR1 is DFQATT and CDR2 SNEGSKA (reference sequence). This CDR3 is 11 amino acids long. The CDR3 DNA is TGTGGGAGCCTGGCTGTCTACGAGCAGTACTTC. Its translation is CGSLAVYEQYF.

This clone was seen only a few times. This sequence joins TRBV5-1 and TRBJ2-7; weak D call: TRBD1 (5 bases). The V and J ends lost 0 bases and 0 bases respectively, with 13 bases between them. This CDR3 contains 16 residues. The germline gives CDR1 SGHRS, CDR2 YFSETQ. CDR3 nucleotide sequence: TGCGCCAGCAGCTTGGAGCGACAGAAGAACTCCTACGAGCAGTACTTC. Translating it yields CASSLERQKNSYEQYF.